Below, 19 T cell receptor beta chains from the same sample are listed, as sequenced in a study of blood T cells in healthy people across ages. Together with a sample-barcoded 5' primer, a J-beta primer mix was included in a second PCR lasting roughly 6 to 12 cycles. TCRdb called the 5' RACE reads again in MiXCR, with one record for every CDR3 protein. Counted here are about 1.4 million distinct CDR3 sequences, 59% occurring once; the ten biggest clones make up about 6.7%. Sequenced material: blood. These receptors originate from a man younger than 35 in good health.

Regarding this clonotype: An end of the junction does not agree with germline; a read error may underlie this. This chain links TRBV4-1 with TRBJ2-5; possible D gene TRBD1, 5 bases. There are 14 residues in the CDR3. Germline V gene data show CDR1 as MGHRA and CDR2 as YSYEKL. The CDR3 DNA is TGCGCCAGCAGTCAAGGTAGGGGAAGAGACGGGCAGTACTTC. It is translated as CASSQGRGRDGQYF.

In this sample, this clonotype turned up a few times. This chain uses TRBV5-1 with TRBJ2-7; 7 bases align to TRBD2. With V trimmed by 2 bases and J by 2 bases, 7 bases remained unmatched. The CDR3 has 15 residues. Germline CDR1 reads SGHRS; CDR2 reads YFSETQ. The CDR3 protein is CASSFGSGNPYEQYF. The CDR3 DNA reads TGCGCCAGCAGCTTTGGAAGCGGGAACCCCTACGAGCAGTACTTC.

For this clonotype: This CDR3 is missing its conserved last phenylalanine or tryptophan, likely due to a read error. This rearrangement joins TRBV5-6 to TRBJ1-2; D is unclear. CDR1 and CDR2 (germline): SGHDT, YYEEEE. The V and J ends lost 1 base and 0 bases respectively, with 7 bases between them. CDR3 length: 14 amino acids. The CDR3 protein is CASSLIGSNYGYTV. The CDR3 DNA is TGTGCCAGCAGCTTGATCGGTTCTAACTATGGCTACACCGTC.

This clonotype was counted a few times. The chain has TRBV20-1 and TRBJ2-5; D unclear. The CDR3 is 13 amino acids. From germline, CDR1 is DFQATT and CDR2 SNEGSKA (reference sequence). Trimming left V 4 bases short and J 2 bases short, with 11 bases between. CDR3: CSAIHDNQETQYF. CDR3 nucleotides: TGCAGTGCTATCCATGACAATCAAGAGACCCAGTACTTC.

This clonotype was detected only a few times. The chain combines TRBV20-1 with TRBJ1-5; 7 bases align to TRBD1. V shed 2 bases and J 4 bases; nucleotides not matched to a gene: 8. This CDR3 is 15 amino acids long. Germline CDR1 reads DFQATT; CDR2 reads SNEGSKA (reference sequence). The CDR3, as DNA: TGCAGTGCTAGACGCGGACAGGCCCCAAATCAGCCCCAGCATTTT. The encoded protein is CSARRGQAPNQPQHF.

In regard to this clonotype: Being one base from a much bigger clone, this may be a read error. The chain uses TRBV18 and TRBJ2-6, with D tentatively TRBD2 (5 bases). In germline, CDR1 is KGHSH, CDR2 LQKENI. The CDR3 spans 16 residues. CDR3 loop: CANSVLEETGANVLTF. CDR3 in DNA: TGTGCCAACTCAGTCTTGGAGGAGACTGGGGCCAACGTCCTGACTTTC.

This clonotype has a single count. This chain joins TRBV10-3 and TRBJ1-1, with a tentative D call TRBD1 (6 bases). Germline values: CDR1 ENHRY, CDR2 SYGVKD. The V gene lost 6 bases and the J gene lost 3 bases, with 17 bases spanning the gap. This CDR3 is 15 amino acids long. In DNA, the CDR3 is TGTGCCATCAGAATAAGGACAGATGGGGACACTGAAGCTTTCTTT. Translating it yields CAIRIRTDGDTEAFF.

The chain recombines TRBV16 with TRBJ1-5; no clear D. Trimming took off 0 bases at V and 4 bases at J, with 7 bases between the two ends. Germline V gene sequence: CDR1 KGHSY, CDR2 FQNENV. The CDR3 loop spans 14 amino acids. CDR3 bases: TGTGCCAGCAGCCAATCAGCGGGGAATCAGCCCCAGCATTTT. It codes for CASSQSAGNQPQHF.

The chain joins TRBV6-2 or TRBV6-3 to TRBJ2-1; 13 positions match TRBD2. V was pared by 5 bases and J by 0 bases, with 4 bases of the junction left unmatched. This CDR3 comprises 17 residues. Germline values: CDR1 MNHEY, CDR2 SVGEGT. The CDR3 loop is CASSLGLAGSSYNEQFF. The CDR3 DNA is TGTGCCAGCAGTCTGGGACTAGCGGGGAGCTCCTACAATGAGCAGTTCTTC.

The gene calls are TRBV10-3 and TRBJ2-3; D remains ambiguous. Trimming took 2 bases from V and 5 from J, leaving 8 bases between them. Germline V gives CDR1 ENHRY, CDR2 SYGVKD. The CDR3 extends over 13 amino acids. The CDR3 spells CAISEAWGDTQYF. In nucleotides, the CDR3 is TGTGCCATCAGTGAGGCCTGGGGAGATACGCAGTATTTT.

The V gene is TRBV20-1, the J gene TRBJ1-5; TRBD1 might be the D (5 bases). The germline V gene encodes CDR1 DFQATT and CDR2 SNEGSKA (reference sequence). V dropped 4 bases and J dropped 2 bases, with 9 bases sitting between them. The CDR3 is 13 residues long. CDR3 bases: TGCAGTGCTAAGGGACCGGGCAATCAGCCCCAGCATTTT. Its protein product is CSAKGPGNQPQHF.

There are a few counts of this clonotype. The rearrangement joins TRBV13 to TRBJ2-7; D unresolved. The CDR3 runs 14 residues. The germline CDR1 and CDR2 sequences are PRHDT and FYEKMQ (reference sequence). Trimming left V 5 bases short and J 3 bases short, with 14 bases between. The CDR3 sequence is CASSHGPTNYEQYF. DNA of the CDR3: TGTGCCAGCAGCCACGGACCGACGAACTACGAGCAGTACTTC.

This clonotype was counted a single time. This rearrangement joins TRBV7-2 to TRBJ2-3; TRBD1 agrees at 8 bases. Germline CDR1 SGHTA, CDR2 FQGNSA. V was pared by 2 bases and J by 7 bases, with 11 bases of the junction left unmatched. The CDR3 length is 16 residues. The CDR3 protein is CASSLLPGTGPHTQYF. DNA for the CDR3: TGTGCCAGCAGCTTACTACCCGGGACAGGTCCGCATACGCAGTATTTT. The full variable domain, completed using reference TRBV7-2 and TRBJ2-3, is GAGVSQSPSNKVTEKGKDVELRCDPISGHTALYWYRQSLGQGLEFLIYFQGNSAPDKSGLPSDRFSAERTGGSVSTLTIQRTQQEDSAVYLCASSLLPGTGPHTQYFGPGTRLTVL.

Of note for this clonotype: One base away lies a much larger clone, so this may be a sequencing read error. The chain joins TRBV30 to TRBJ2-5; D uncertain. This CDR3 contains 12 residues. The germline gives CDR1 GTSNPN, CDR2 SVGIG (reference sequence). Trimming pared 2 bases from V and 11 bases from J, leaving 15 bases between. The CDR3 loop is CAWSTFYNEQYF. The DNA for the CDR3 is TGTGCCTGGAGTACTTTCTACAATGAGCAGTACTTC.

The chain has TRBV7-9 and TRBJ2-7; D is uncertain. CDR3 length: 15 amino acids. Trimming stripped 5 bases from V and 2 bases from J, with 16 bases between. Germline V gives CDR1 SEHNR, CDR2 FQNEAQ (reference sequence). The CDR3 reads CASSPLGSSPYEQYF. In DNA, the CDR3 is TGTGCCAGCAGCCCCCTAGGTAGTTCACCCTACGAGCAGTACTTC.

This clonotype was counted only a few times. This chain uses TRBV11-2 with TRBJ2-3, with a tentative D call TRBD1 (7 bases). Germline assignment: CDR1 SGHAT and CDR2 FQNNGV. The V end lost 0 bases, the J end lost 3 bases, and 16 bases lay between the germline ends. The CDR3 runs to 17 residues. The CDR3 protein is CASSLDREAGGTDTQYF. The CDR3 DNA sequence: TGTGCCAGCAGCTTAGATAGGGAGGCAGGGGGAACAGATACGCAGTATTTT.

V gene TRBV2 combines with J gene TRBJ2-7, with D perhaps being TRBD1 or TRBD2 (5 bases each). CDR1 and CDR2 (germline): SNHLY, FYNNEI. The CDR3 runs to 12 residues. Trimming removed 7 bases at V and 6 bases at J, with 13 bases between. CDR3 nucleotides: TGTGCCAGCAAAAGGGGTGAGGGCGAGCAGTACTTC. Protein product: CASKRGEGEQYF.

The chain is built from TRBV29-1 and TRBJ2-7; D could derive from TRBD1 or TRBD2 (6 bases each). This CDR3 is 15 amino acids long. Germline assignment: CDR1 SQVTM and CDR2 ANQGSEA. The V end lost 4 bases, the J end lost 1 base, and 17 bases lay between the germline ends. CDR3 residues: CSVVGGAKSSYEQYF. The CDR3 DNA reads as TGCAGCGTTGTGGGGGGCGCTAAATCGTCCTACGAGCAGTACTTC.

The chain carries TRBV21-1 and TRBJ2-4; the DNA was not used to check the table's D call, TRBD2. The closer fit of TRBJ2-7 to the DNA end suggests the J call may be wrong. TRBV21-1 is annotated as a pseudogene. This CDR3 comprises 12 residues. CDR3 in DNA: TGTGCCAGCGGGCCCGCCTCCTACGAGCAGTACTTC. This gives the protein CASGPASYEQYF.